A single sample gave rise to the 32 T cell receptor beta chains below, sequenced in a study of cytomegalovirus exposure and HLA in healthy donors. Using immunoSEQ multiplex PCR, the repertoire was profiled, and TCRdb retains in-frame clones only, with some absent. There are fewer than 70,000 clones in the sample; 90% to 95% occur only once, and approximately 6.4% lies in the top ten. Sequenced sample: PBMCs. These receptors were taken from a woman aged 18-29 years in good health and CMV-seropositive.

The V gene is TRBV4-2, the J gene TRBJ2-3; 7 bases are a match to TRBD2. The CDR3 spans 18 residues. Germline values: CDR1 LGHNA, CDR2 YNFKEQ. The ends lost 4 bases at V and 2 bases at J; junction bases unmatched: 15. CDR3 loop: CASSREGKREWNTDTQYF. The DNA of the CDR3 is TGTGCCAGCAGCCGGGAAGGGAAGCGGGAATGGAACACAGATACGCAGTATTTT.

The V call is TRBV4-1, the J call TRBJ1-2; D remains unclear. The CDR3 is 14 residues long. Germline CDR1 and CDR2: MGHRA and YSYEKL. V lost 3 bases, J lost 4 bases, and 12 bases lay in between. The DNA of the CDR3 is TGCGCCAGCAGCCAGTCCGTACAGAGCTATGGCTACACCTTC. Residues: CASSQSVQSYGYTF.

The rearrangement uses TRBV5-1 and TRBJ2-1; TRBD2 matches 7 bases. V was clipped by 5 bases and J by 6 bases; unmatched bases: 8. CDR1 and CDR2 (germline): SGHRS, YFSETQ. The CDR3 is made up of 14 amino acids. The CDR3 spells CASRTAGAGNEQFF. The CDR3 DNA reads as TGCGCCAGCAGGACCGCGGGAGCCGGCAATGAGCAGTTCTTC.

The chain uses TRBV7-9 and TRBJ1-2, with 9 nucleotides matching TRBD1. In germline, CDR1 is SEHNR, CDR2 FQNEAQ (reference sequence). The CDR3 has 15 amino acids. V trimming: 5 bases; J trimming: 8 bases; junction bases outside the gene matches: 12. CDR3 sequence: CASSRGDRDSHGYTF. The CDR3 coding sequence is TGTGCCAGCAGCAGAGGGGACAGGGACAGCCACGGCTACACCTTC.

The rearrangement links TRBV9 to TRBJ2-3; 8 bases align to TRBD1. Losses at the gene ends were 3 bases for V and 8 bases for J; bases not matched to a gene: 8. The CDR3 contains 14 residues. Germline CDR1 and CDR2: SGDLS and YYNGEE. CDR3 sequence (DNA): TGTGCCAGCAGCGCAACCGGACAGGGCGGTACGCAGTATTTT. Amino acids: CASSATGQGGTQYF.

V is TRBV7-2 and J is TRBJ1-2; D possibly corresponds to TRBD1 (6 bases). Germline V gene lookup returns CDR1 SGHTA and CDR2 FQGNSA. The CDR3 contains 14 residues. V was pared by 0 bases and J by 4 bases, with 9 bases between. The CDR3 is CASSLAQGGYGYTF. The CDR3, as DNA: TGTGCCAGCAGCTTAGCGCAAGGGGGCTATGGCTACACCTTC.

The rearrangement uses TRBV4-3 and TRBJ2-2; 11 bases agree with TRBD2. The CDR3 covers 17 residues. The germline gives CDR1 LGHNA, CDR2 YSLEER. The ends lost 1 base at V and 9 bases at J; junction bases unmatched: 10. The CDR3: CASSQAVAGGTRRELFF. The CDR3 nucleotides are TGCGCCAGCAGCCAAGCGGTAGCGGGGGGGACTCGTCGGGAGCTGTTTTTT.

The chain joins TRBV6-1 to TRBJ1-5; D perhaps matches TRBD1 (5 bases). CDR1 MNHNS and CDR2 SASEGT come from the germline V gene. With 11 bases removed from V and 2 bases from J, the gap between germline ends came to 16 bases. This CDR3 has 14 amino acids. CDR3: CACSWGQGNQPQHF. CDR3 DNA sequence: TGTGCCTGCTCTTGGGGCCAGGGCAATCAGCCCCAGCATTTT.

CDR3 DNA: TGTGCCAGCAGCCGGCGGGACAGGGGACCTGAACAGTACTTC. Amino acid sequence: CASSRRDRGPEQYF. The chain uses TRBV5-6 and TRBJ2-7, with 10 bases lining up with TRBD1. The CDR3 length is 14 residues. V dropped 4 bases and J dropped 10; count of bases not matched to a gene: 11. From germline, CDR1 is SGHDT and CDR2 YYEEEE.

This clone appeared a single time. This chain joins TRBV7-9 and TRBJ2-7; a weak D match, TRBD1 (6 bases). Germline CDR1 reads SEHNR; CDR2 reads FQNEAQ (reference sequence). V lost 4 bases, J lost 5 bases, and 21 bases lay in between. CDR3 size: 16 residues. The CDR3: CASSSKSGTGFHEQYF. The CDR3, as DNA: TGTGCCAGCAGCTCCAAAAGCGGAACAGGGTTCCACGAGCAGTACTTC.

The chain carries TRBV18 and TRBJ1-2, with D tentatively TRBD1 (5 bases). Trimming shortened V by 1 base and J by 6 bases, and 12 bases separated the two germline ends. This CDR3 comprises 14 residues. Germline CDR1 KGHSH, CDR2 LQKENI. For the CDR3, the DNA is TGTGCCAGCTCACCACTTTCAGGGTTAGATGGCTACACCTTC. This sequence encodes CASSPLSGLDGYTF.

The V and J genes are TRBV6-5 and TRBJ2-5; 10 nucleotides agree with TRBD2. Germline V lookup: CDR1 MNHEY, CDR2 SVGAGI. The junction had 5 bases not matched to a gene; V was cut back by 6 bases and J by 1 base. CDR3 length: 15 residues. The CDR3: CASRKAGGIQETQYF. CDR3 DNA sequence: TGTGCCAGCAGAAAAGCGGGAGGGATCCAAGAGACCCAGTACTTC.

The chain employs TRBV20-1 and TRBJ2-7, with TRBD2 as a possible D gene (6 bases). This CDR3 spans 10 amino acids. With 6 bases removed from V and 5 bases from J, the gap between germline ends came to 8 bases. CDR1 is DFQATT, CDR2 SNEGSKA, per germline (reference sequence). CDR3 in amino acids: CSAGLHEQYF. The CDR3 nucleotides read TGCAGTGCGGGACTTCACGAGCAGTACTTC.

The CDR3 bases are TGTGCCAGCAGCAAACCCGGGGAGGAGGGATTGAACACTGAAGCTTTCTTT. It translates to CASSKPGEEGLNTEAFF. This chain links TRBV21-1 with TRBJ1-1. TRBV21-1 is a recognized pseudogene. This CDR3 contains 17 residues.

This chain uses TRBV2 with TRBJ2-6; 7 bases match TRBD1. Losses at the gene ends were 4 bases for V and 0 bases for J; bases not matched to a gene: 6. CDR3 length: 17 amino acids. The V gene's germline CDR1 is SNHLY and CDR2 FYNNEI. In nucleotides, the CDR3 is TGTGCCAGCAGTGGAAGGACAGGTCTCTCTGGGGCCAACGTCCTGACTTTC. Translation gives CASSGRTGLSGANVLTF.

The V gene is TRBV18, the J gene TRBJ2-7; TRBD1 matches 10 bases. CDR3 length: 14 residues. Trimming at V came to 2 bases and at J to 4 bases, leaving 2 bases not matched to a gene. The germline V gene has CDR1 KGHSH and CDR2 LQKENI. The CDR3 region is CASSPGTGVYEQYF. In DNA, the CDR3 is TGTGCCAGCTCACCAGGGACAGGGGTTTACGAGCAGTACTTC.

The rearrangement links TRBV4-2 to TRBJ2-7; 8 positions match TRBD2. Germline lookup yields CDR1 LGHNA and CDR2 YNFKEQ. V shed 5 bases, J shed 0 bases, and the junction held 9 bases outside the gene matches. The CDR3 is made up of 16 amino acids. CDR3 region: CASSDAPSGSSYEQYF. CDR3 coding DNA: TGTGCCAGCAGCGACGCCCCTAGCGGGTCCTCCTACGAGCAGTACTTC.

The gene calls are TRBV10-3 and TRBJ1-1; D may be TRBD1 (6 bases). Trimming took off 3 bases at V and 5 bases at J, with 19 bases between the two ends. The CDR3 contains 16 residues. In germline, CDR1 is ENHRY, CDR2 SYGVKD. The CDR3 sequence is CAISEGMAGAVTEAFF. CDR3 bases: TGTGCCATCAGTGAAGGTATGGCAGGGGCGGTAACTGAAGCTTTCTTT.

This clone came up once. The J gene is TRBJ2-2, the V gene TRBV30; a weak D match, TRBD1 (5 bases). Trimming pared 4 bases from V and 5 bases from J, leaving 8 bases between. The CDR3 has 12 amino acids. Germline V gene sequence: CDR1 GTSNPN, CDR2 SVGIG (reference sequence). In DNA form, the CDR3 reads TGTGCCTGGACCCCAGGGACCGGGGAGCTGTTTTTT. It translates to CAWTPGTGELFF. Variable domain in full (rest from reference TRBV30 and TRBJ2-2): SQTIHQWPATLVQPVGSPLSLECTVEGTSNPNLYWYRQAAGRGLQLLFYSVGIGQISSEVPQNLSASRPQDRQFILSSKKLLLSDSGFYLCAWTPGTGELFFGEGSRLTVL.

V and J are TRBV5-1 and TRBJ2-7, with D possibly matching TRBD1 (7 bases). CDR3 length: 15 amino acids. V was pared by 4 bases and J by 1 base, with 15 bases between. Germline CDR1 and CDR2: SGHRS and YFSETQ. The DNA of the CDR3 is TGCGCCAGCAGCCCACGACAGGGACTTTCCTACGAGCAGTACTTC. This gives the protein CASSPRQGLSYEQYF. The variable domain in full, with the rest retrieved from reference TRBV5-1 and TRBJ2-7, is KAGVTQTPRYLIKTRGQQVTLSCSPISGHRSVSWYQQTPGQGLQFLFEYFSETQRNKGNFPGRFSGRQFSNSRSEMNVSTLELGDSALYLCASSPRQGLSYEQYFGPGTRLTVT.

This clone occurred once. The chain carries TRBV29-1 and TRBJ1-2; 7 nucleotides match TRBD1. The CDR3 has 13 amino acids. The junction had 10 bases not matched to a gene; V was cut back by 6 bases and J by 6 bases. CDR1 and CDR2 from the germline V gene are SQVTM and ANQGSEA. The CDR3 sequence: CSVPRTGRDGYTF. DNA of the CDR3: TGCAGCGTACCAAGGACAGGCCGAGATGGCTACACCTTC.

The CDR3 protein is CASSVFGTKNNEQFF. In nucleotides, the CDR3 is TGTGCCAGCAGCGTATTCGGGACTAAAAACAATGAGCAGTTCTTC. This chain links TRBV9 with TRBJ2-1; 7 bases are a match to TRBD2. Germline V CDR1 and CDR2: SGDLS, YYNGEE. There are 15 residues in the CDR3. The junction had 6 bases not matched to a gene; V was cut back by 1 base and J by 5 bases. The whole variable domain, filled in from reference TRBV9 and TRBJ2-1, reads DSGVTQTPKHLITATGQRVTLRCSPRSGDLSVYWYQQSLDQGLQFLIQYYNGEERAKGNILERFSAQQFPDLHSELNLSSLELGDSALYFCASSVFGTKNNEQFFGPGTRLTVL.

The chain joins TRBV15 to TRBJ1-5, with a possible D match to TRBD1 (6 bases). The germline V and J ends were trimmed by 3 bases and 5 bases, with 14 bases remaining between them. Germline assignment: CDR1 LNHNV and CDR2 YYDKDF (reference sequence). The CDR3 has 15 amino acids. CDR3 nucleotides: TGTGCCACCAGCAGTTACAGGGAAGGGGATCAGCCCCAGCATTTT. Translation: CATSSYREGDQPQHF.

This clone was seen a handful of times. The CDR3 loop is CASSEASGESSYNEQFF. The CDR3 bases are TGTGCCAGCAGTGAAGCTAGCGGGGAAAGCTCCTACAATGAGCAGTTCTTC. The chain carries TRBV2 and TRBJ2-1; TRBD2 aligns across 8 bases. The V and J ends lost 0 bases and 0 bases, in that order; junction bases with no gene match: 4. Germline values: CDR1 SNHLY, CDR2 FYNNEI. The CDR3 totals 17 residues.

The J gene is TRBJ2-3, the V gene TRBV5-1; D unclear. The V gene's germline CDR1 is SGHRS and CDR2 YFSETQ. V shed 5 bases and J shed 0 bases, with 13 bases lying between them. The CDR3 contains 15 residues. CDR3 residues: CASSTASTSTDTQYF. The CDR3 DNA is TGCGCCAGCAGTACTGCGTCGACTAGCACAGATACGCAGTATTTT. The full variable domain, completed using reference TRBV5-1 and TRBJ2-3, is KAGVTQTPRYLIKTRGQQVTLSCSPISGHRSVSWYQQTPGQGLQFLFEYFSETQRNKGNFPGRFSGRQFSNSRSEMNVSTLELGDSALYLCASSTASTSTDTQYFGPGTRLTVL.

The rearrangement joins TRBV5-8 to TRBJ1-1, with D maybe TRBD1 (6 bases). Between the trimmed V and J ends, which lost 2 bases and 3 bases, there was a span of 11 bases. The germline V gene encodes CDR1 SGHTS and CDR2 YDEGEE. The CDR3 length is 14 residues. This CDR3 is CASSLQGGYTEAFF. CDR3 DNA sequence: TGTGCCAGCAGCTTACAGGGCGGGTACACTGAAGCTTTCTTT.

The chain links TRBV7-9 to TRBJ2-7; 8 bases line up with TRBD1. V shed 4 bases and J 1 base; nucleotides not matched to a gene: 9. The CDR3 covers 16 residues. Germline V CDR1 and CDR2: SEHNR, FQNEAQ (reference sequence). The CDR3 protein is CASSSSEGTGSYEQYF. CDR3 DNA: TGTGCCAGCAGCTCCTCTGAGGGGACAGGATCCTACGAGCAGTACTTC.

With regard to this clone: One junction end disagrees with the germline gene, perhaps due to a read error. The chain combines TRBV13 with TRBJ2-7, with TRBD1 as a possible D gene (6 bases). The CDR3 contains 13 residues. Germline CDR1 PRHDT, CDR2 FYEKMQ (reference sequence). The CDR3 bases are TGTGCCAGCAGCACCGGACAGCAGGGGTACTTGGACTTC. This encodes CASSTGQQGYLDF.

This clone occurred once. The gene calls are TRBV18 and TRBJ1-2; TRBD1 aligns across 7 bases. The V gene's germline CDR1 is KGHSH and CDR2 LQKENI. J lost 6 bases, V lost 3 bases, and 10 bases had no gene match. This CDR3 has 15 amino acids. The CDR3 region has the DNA TGTGCCAGCTCACCCGAGACAGGGCTCGTTAATGGCTACACCTTC. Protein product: CASSPETGLVNGYTF.

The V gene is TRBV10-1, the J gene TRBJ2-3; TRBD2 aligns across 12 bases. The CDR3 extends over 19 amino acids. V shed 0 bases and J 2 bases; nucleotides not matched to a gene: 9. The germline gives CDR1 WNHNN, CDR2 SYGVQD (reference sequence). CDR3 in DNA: TGCGCCAGCAGTGAGTCGAAGCCCCTAGCGGGGGGGCTCACAGATACGCAGTATTTT. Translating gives CASSESKPLAGGLTDTQYF.

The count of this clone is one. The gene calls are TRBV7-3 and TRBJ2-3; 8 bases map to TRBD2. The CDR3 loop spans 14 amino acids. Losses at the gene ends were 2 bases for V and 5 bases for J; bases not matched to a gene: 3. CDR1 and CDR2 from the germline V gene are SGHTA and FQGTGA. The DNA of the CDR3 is TGTGCCAGCAGCTTAGTGGGACTAGTAGATACGCAGTATTTT. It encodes CASSLVGLVDTQYF.

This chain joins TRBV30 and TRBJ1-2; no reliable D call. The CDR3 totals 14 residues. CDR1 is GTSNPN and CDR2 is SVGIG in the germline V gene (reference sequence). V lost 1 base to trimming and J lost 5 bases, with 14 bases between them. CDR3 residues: CAWSETERGYGYTF. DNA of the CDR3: TGTGCCTGGAGTGAGACTGAACGGGGATATGGCTACACCTTC.